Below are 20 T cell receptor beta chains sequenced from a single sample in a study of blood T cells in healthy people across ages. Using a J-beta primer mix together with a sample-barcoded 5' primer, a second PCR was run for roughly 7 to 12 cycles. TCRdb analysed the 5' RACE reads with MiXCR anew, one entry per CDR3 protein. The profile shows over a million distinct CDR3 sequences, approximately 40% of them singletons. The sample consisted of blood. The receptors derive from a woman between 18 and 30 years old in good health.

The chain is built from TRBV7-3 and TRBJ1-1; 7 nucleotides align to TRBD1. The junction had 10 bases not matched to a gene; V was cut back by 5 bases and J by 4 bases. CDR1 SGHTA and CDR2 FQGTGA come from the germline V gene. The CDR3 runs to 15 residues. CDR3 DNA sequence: TGTGCCAGCAGCGAGTCGACAGGGAGTGGCACTGAAGCTTTCTTT. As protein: CASSESTGSGTEAFF.

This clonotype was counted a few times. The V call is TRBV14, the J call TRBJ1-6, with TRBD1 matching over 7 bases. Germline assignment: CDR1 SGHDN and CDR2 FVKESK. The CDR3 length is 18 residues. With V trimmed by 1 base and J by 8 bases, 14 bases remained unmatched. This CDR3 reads CASSQGRGQPARDSPLHF. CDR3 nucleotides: TGTGCCAGCAGCCAAGGCAGGGGACAGCCTGCACGAGATTCACCCCTCCACTTT.

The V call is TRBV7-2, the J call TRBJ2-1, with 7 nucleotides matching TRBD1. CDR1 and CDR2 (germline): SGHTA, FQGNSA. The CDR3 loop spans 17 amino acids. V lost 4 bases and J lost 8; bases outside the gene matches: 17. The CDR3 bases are TGTGCCAGCAGCTCTCTAGACACAGGGGCTAAGATGGATGAGCAGTTCTTC. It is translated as CASSSLDTGAKMDEQFF.

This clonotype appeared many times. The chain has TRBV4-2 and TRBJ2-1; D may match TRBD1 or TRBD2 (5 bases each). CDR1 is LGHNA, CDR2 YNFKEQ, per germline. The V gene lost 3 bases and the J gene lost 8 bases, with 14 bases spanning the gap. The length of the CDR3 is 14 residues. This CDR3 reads CASSQAGADYEQFF. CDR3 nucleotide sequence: TGTGCCAGCAGCCAGGCCGGGGCCGATTATGAGCAGTTCTTC.

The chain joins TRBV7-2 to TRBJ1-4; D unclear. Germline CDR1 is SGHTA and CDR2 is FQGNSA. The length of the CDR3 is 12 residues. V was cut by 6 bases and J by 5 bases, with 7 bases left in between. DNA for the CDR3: TGTGCCAGCAGAGGCCCCAATGAAAAACTGTTTTTT. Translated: CASRGPNEKLFF. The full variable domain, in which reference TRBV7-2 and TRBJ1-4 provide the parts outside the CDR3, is GAGVSQSPSNKVTEKGKDVELRCDPISGHTALYWYRQSLGQGLEFLIYFQGNSAPDKSGLPSDRFSAERTGGSVSTLTIQRTQQEDSAVYLCASRGPNEKLFFGSGTQLSVL.

CDR3 DNA sequence: TGTGCCAGCAGAAGGGGAGCACGGGAAAAACTGTTTTTT. Translating gives CASRRGAREKLFF. The chain recombines TRBV27 with TRBJ1-4; D may be TRBD1 (5 bases). Germline lookup yields CDR1 MNHEY and CDR2 SMNVEV (reference sequence). CDR3 size: 13 residues. V was trimmed by 6 bases and J by 8 bases, leaving 13 bases between them.

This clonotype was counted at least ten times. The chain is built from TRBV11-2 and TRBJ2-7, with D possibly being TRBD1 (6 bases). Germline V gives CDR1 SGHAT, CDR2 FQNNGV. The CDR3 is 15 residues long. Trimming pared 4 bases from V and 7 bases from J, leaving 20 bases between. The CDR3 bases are TGTGCCAGCAGCTGGGACACGGGAAGCCGTGGGGAGCAGTACTTC. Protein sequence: CASSWDTGSRGEQYF.

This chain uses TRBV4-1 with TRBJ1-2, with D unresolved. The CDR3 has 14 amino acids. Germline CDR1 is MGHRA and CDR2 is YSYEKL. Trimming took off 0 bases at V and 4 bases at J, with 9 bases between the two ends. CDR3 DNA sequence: TGCGCCAGCAGCCAAGAAGGAACAATCTATGGCTACACCTTC. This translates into CASSQEGTIYGYTF.

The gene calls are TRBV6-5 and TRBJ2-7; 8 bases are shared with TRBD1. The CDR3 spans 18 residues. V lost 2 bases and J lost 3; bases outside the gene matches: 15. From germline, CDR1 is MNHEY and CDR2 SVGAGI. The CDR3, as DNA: TGTGCCAGCAGTTACCTCTTCCCCGGGACAGGTGCATTCTACGAGCAGTACTTC. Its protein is CASSYLFPGTGAFYEQYF.

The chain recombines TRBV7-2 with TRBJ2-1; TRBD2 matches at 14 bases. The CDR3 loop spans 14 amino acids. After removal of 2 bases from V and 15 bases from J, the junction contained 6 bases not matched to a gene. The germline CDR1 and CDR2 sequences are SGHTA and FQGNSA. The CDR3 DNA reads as TGTGCCAGCAGCTTATCCGGGACTAGCGGGAGAGTGTTCTTC. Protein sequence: CASSLSGTSGRVFF. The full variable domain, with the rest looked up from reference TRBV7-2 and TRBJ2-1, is GAGVSQSPSNKVTEKGKDVELRCDPISGHTALYWYRQSLGQGLEFLIYFQGNSAPDKSGLPSDRFSAERTGGSVSTLTIQRTQQEDSAVYLCASSLSGTSGRVFFGPGTRLTVL.

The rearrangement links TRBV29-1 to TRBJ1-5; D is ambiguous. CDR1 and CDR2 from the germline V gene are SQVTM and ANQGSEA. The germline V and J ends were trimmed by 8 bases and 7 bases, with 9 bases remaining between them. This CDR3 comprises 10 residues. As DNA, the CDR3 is TGCAGCCCCACGGCCCAGCCCCAGCATTTT. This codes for CSPTAQPQHF. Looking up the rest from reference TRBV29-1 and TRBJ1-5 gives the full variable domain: SAVISQKPSRDICQRGTSLTIQCQVDSQVTMMFWYRQQPGQSLTLIATANQGSEATYESGFVIDKFPISRPNLTFSTLTVSNMSPEDSSIYLCSPTAQPQHFGDGTRLSIL.

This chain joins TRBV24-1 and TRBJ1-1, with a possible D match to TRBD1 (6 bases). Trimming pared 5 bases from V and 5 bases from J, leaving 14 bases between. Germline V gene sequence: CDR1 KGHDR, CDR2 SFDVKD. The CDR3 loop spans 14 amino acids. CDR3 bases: TGTGCCACCAGTGCCACAGGGTCAGCGACTGAAGCTTTCTTT. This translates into CATSATGSATEAFF.

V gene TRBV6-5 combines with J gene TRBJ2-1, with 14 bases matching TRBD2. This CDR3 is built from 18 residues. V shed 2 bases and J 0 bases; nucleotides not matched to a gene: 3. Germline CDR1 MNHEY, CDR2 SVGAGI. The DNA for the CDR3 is TGTGCCAGCAGTTACACGACTAGCGGGAGGGGCTCCTACAATGAGCAGTTCTTC. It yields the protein CASSYTTSGRGSYNEQFF.

The CDR3 is CASSDPASGSADTQYF. Here the CDR3 DNA reads TGTGCCAGCAGTGATCCGGCTAGCGGGAGTGCAGATACGCAGTATTTT. V usage is TRBV2 and J usage is TRBJ2-3, with 10 bases that match TRBD2. The trim removed 3 bases at V and 4 bases at J, leaving 7 bases unmatched. The germline gives CDR1 SNHLY, CDR2 FYNNEI. The CDR3 extends over 16 amino acids.

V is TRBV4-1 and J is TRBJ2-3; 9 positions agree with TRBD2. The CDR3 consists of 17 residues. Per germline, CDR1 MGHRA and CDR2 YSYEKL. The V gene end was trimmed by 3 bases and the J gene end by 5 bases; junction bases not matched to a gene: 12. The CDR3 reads CASSQSRRGGLGDTQYF. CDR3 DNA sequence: TGCGCCAGCAGCCAGTCCCGGCGGGGGGGCCTTGGAGATACGCAGTATTTT.

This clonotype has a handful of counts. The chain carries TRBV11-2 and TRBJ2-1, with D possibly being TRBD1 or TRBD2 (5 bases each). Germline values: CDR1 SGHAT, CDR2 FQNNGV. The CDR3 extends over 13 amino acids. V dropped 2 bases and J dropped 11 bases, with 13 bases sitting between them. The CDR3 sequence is CASSLRWDGQQFF. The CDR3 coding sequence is TGTGCCAGCAGCTTAAGATGGGACGGACAGCAGTTCTTC.

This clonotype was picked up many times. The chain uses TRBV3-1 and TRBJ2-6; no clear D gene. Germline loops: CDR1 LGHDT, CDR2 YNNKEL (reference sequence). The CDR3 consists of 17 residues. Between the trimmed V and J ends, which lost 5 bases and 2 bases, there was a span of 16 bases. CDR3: CASSVNRRLTGANVLTF. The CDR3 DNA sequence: TGTGCCAGCAGCGTTAATCGGCGACTGACTGGGGCCAACGTCCTGACTTTC. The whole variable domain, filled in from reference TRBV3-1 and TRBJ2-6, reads DTAVSQTPKYLVTQMGNDKSIKCEQNLGHDTMYWYKQDSKKFLKIMFSYNNKELIINETVPNRFSPKSPDKAHLNLHINSLELGDSAVYFCASSVNRRLTGANVLTFGAGSRLTVL.

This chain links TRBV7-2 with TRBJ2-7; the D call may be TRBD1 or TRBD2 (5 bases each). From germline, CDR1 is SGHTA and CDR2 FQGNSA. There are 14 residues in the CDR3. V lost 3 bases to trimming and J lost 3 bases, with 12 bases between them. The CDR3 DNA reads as TGTGCCAGCAGCTTGGCCGGGGACCTCTACGAGCAGTACTTC. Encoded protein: CASSLAGDLYEQYF.

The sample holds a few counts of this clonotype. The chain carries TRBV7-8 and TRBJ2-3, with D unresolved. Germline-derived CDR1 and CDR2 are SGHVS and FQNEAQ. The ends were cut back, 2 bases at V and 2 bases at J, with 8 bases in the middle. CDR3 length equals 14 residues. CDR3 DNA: TGTGCCAGCAGCTTACAGAGACCCACAGATACGCAGTATTTT. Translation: CASSLQRPTDTQYF.

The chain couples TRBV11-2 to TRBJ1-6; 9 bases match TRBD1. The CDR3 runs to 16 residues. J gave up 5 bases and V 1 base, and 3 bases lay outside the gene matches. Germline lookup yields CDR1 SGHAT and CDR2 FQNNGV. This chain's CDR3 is CASSLVGTGNNSPLHF. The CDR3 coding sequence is TGTGCCAGCAGCTTAGTTGGGACAGGGAATAATTCACCCCTCCACTTT.